This T cell receptor beta chain stems from a study of CD8+ T cells in alopecia areata (dated by TCRdb to 2016 to 2019). With regard to the full study: Treated patients were enrolled in an open-label pilot trial of oral tofacitinib at 5 to 10 mg twice daily for moderate-to-severe alopecia areata. Patients stayed on tofacitinib for 6 to 18 months and then had 6 months of follow-up off drug so that delayed response and recurrence could be assessed. To study T cell clonal expansion in alopecia areata, the researchers applied high-throughput TCRbeta sequencing to both the C3H/HeJ mouse model and human patients. In humans, TCRbeta sequencing was performed on scalp tissue and on sorted CD4+ and CD8+ peripheral blood T cells from healthy controls and from patients with patchy or totalis/universalis alopecia areata. Biopsies were taken from tofacitinib-treated patients at baseline and at 4 and 24 weeks of treatment, and a later scalp biopsy was taken in several of the tofacitinib-treated patients. Clonality in the scalp was compared among normal scalp (n=4), patchy alopecia areata scalp (n=8), and alopecia totalis/universalis scalp (n=8). RNA came from the PAXgene miRNA kit for fixed scalp, the miRNeasy kit for PBMCs, and the RNeasy kit for mouse skin. TCRbeta CDR3 regions were amplified by immunoSEQ multiplex PCR using 35 Vbeta forward and 13 Jbeta reverse primers. The study at large found these results: Shared TCR sequences between patients were less evident than in mice, which may be partly attributable to HLA diversity in the patient population. Scalp TCR repertoire analysis is complicated because resident alphabeta T cells in normal human skin are also sequenced, whereas mouse skin is dominated by gammadelta T cells. Compared with normal scalp, lesional scalp had higher clonality and more expanded CD8+ clones, particularly in alopecia totalis/universalis, a pattern that suggests antigenic drive.

By share, this clone ranks as medium-sized (0.01 to 0.1%). Its antigen remains unidentified. No base-level quality is on record; no much larger clone is a single base apart. Trimming removed 5 bases from V and 4 bases from J; the gene matches leave 5 bases unexplained. Including the terminal cysteine and phenylalanine, the CDR3 comprises 15 residues. The read is trimmed to its CDR3 DNA, 45 bases read in frame from base 1. Reading the germline V gene (reference sequence) gives CDR1 LNHNV and CDR2 YYDKDF. The sample's time point label, decoded: baseline before oral tofacitinib. Lesional scalp punch biopsies and peripheral blood were obtained from alopecia areata patients. PBMCs were isolated by density centrifugation and stained for CD3, CD4 and CD8, and CD4+ and CD8+ T cells were sorted on a FACSAria. Receptor amplification or capture employed the immunoSEQ multiplex PCR assay. For TCR sequencing, RNA was extracted from every sample and reverse transcribed into cDNA to serve as template. First-strand cDNA was synthesized using SuperScript III with a 2:1 mix of oligo-dT and random hexamers. A synthetic immune receptor repertoire was used to measure amplification bias, and any remaining bias was corrected computationally. Under the source paper's analysis protocol: Raw reads were preprocessed for error removal, and CDR3 was defined according to IMGT conventions as running from the conserved cysteine to phenylalanine. Clonality was calculated as 1 minus Shannon entropy normalized by log2 of the number of productive unique TCRs. Scalp TCRbeta sequences were cross-referenced with sorted blood CD4 and CD8 repertoires so that the CD4 or CD8 identity of scalp clones could be inferred. TCRdb re-hosts the immuneACCESS table, in-frame sequences only. Its copies lack some clones; in the studies checked, an unresolved V gene accounts for under half of them, and the cause for the rest is not known. The V and J calls and clone size are taken from that table; D and trimming were inferred from the DNA. For this sample the table gives some 150,000 clones, of which about 50% were detected only once. The ten largest account for roughly a fifth of the sample.

The TCR was taken from a human donor with alopecia areata. Specimen: CD8+ T cells sorted from blood, collected at week 0. The chain couples TRBV15 to TRBJ2-3; TRBD2 matches 11 bases in the middle. The CDR3 sequence is CATSVSGGAPDTQYF. Here is the DNA: TGTGCCACCAGCGTTAGCGGGGGGGCCCCAGATACGCAGTATTTT.